The 4 T cell receptor beta chains below were found in one sample sequenced in a study of shared clonotypes between healthy human individuals. Sequencing was performed with immunoSEQ multiplex PCR; in TCRdb, only in-frame clones are kept and a portion is missing. Of roughly 500,000 clones listed, around 78% are singletons. Specimen: PBMCs. Receptors originate from a woman aged 35 to 49 in good health. Some clones in this sample may be carry-over from other donors' samples.

V usage is TRBV6-5 and J usage is TRBJ1-4, with D possibly being TRBD1 (5 bases). V was clipped by 4 bases and J by 1 base, with 7 bases between them. CDR3 length equals 14 residues. Germline-derived CDR1 and CDR2 are MNHEY and SVGAGI. CDR3 nucleotides: TGTGCCAGCAGTTCAGGGAGAACTAATGAAAAACTGTTTTTT. This translates into CASSSGRTNEKLFF.

The chain recombines TRBV28 with TRBJ2-7; D could derive from TRBD1 or TRBD2 (5 bases each). Trimming stripped 5 bases from V and 6 bases from J, with 11 bases between. The V gene's germline CDR1 is MDHEN and CDR2 SYDVKM. CDR3 length: 12 residues. The CDR3 nucleotides read TGTGCCAGCAGTGTGGGACCCCTCGAGCAGTACTTC. Its protein is CASSVGPLEQYF.

V and J are TRBV30 and TRBJ1-5; D remains ambiguous. Per the germline V gene, CDR1 is GTSNPN and CDR2 is SVGIG (reference sequence). V was shortened by 0 bases and J by 7 bases, with 25 bases between the two germline ends. The CDR3 covers 18 residues. CDR3 sequence (DNA): TGTGCCTGGAGTGTACAATCCCCGACACGAGCGCACACCCAGCCCCAGCATTTT. It codes for CAWSVQSPTRAHTQPQHF.

The gene calls are TRBV5-1 and TRBJ2-5; possible D gene TRBD1, 5 bases. CDR3 length: 16 amino acids. Germline V gives CDR1 SGHRS, CDR2 YFSETQ. The germline V and J ends were trimmed by 1 base and 5 bases, with 18 bases remaining between them. The CDR3 DNA reads TGCGCCAGCAGCTTGTTTTGGACCCGGGCAGGGGAGACCCAGTACTTC. Translating it yields CASSLFWTRAGETQYF.